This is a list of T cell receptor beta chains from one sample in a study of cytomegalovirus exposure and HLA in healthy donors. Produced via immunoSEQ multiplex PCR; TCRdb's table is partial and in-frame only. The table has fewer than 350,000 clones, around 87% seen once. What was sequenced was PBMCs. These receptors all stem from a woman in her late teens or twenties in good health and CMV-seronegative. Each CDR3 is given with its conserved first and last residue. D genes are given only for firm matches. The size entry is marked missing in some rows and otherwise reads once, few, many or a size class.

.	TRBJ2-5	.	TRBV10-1	CASSKSGFLETQYF
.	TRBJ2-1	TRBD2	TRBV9	CASSPRGDTAYNEQFF
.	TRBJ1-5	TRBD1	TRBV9	CASSEYDRGEPQHF
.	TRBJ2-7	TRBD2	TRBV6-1	CASSVGGDSYEQYF
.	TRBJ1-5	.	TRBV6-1	CASSEGGVSNQPQHF
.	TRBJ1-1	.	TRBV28	CASSPLVQTEAFF
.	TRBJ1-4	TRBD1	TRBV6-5	CASSYSRGREKLFF
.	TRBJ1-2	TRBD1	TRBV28	CASRQGVGYGYTF
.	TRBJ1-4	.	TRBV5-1	CASSLPGIGLFF
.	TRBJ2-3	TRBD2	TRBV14	CASSSRVAGVYDTQYF
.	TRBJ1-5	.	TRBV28	CASSLTGGNQPQHF
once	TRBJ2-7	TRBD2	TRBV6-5	CASSYSSAGGPYEQYF
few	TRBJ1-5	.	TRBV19	CASSIVRIGNQPQHF
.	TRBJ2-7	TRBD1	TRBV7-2	CASSRQGARREQYF
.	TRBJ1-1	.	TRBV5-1	CASSRLRVNTEAFF
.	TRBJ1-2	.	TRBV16	CASSQSRDYGYTF
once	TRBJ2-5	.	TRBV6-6	CASSYSWRETQYF